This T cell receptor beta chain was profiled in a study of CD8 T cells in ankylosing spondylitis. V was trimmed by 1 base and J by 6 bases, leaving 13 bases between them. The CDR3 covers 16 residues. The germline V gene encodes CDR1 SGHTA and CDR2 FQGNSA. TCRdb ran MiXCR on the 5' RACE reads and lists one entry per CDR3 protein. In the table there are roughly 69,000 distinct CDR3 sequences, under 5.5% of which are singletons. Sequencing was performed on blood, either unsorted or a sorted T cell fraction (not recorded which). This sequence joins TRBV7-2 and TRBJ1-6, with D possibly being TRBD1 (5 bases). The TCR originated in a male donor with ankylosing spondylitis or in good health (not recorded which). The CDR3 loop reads CASSLEPSGSNSPLHF. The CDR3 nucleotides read TGTGCCAGCAGCTTAGAACCATCAGGGAGTAATTCACCCCTCCACTTT.